This T cell receptor beta chain was documented in a study of metastatic and nonmetastatic thyroid tumors (TCRdb year 2020). In terms of the full investigation: The researchers compared repertoires between peripheral blood samples and tumor or nodule tissue samples from patients with malignant or benign thyroid disease. Summary of the overall study and its limitations: In both blood and tumor samples, malignant tumors were reported to have significantly higher TCR beta diversity than benign nodules.

As concerns this clone: It lacks a known antigen. No qualities accompany the bases; no much larger clone lies one base away.

Library generation was performed with PCR. Sequencing instrument: Illumina HiSeq 4000. High-throughput sequencing was used to profile the TCR beta-chain CDR3 region of each patient. The authors' pipeline ran thus. The researchers built a classifier to tell apart papillary thyroid cancer patients with distant metastasis, based on CDR3 differences among clinicopathological groups. The Shannon index was used to assess repertoire diversity, and the Morisita-Horn index was used to assess tumor-blood repertoire similarity. TCRdb passed the public sequencing reads through fastp at Q25 and MiXCR, retaining productive beta sequences. The V and J calls shown here were made by TCRdb, not taken from the authors' results. This sample comprises some 38,000 clones, 40% to 55% of them detected only once. Approximately 25% of the sample belongs to the ten largest clones. No patient had received any treatment before thyroid surgery. Using T-cell receptor beta sequencing, the study looked back at clinical samples from patients collected from 2012 to 2018.

The CDR3 starts with the cysteine, ends with the phenylalanine, and has 13 residues. Only the CDR3 DNA stays, 39 bases, in frame from base 1. CDR1 and CDR2 (SGHTA, FQGNSA) derive from the germline V gene. V sheds 2 bases and J sheds 0 bases, leaving 5 bases between their ends. The specimen was tumor tissue. This receptor chain uses TRBV7-2 and TRBJ2-7; the D gene assignment is ambiguous. The sequence was obtained from a male donor with papillary thyroid cancer or a benign thyroid nodule (not recorded which). Some clones in this sample may be carry-over from other donors' samples. The CDR3 here reads CASSLPISYEQYF. In nucleotide form, the sequence is TGTGCCAGCAGCTTACCTATCTCCTACGAGCAGTACTTC.